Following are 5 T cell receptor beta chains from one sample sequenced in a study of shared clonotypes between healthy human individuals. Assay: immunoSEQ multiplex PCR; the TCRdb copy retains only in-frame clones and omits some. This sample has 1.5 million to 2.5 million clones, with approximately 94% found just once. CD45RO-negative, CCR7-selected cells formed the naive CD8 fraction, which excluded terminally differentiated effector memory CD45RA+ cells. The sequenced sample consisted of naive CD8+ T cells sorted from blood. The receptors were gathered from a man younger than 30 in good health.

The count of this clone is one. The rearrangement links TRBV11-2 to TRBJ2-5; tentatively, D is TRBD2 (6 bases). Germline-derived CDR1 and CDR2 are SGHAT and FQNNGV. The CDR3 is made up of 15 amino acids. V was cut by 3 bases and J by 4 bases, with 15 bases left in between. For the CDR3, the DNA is TGTGCCAGCAGCTTCTCGGGAGAATCGGGAGAGACCCAGTACTTC. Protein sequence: CASSFSGESGETQYF. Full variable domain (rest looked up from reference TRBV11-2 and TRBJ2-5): EAGVAQSPRYKIIEKRQSVAFWCNPISGHATLYWYQQILGQGPKLLIQFQNNGVVDDSQLPKDRFSAERLKGVDSTLKIQPAKLEDSAVYLCASSFSGESGETQYFGPGTRLLVL.

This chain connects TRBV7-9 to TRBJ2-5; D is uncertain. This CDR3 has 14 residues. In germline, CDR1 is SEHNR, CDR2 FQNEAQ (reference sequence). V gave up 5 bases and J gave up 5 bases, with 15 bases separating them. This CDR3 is CASSPAGAWETQYF. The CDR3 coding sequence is TGTGCCAGCAGCCCAGCAGGAGCCTGGGAGACCCAGTACTTC.

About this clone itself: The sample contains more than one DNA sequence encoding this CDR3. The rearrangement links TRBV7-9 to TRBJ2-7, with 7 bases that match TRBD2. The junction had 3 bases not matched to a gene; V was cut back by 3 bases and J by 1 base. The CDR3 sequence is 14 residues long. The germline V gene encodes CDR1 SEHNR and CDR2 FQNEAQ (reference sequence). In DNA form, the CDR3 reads TGTGCCAGCAGCTTGGGAGGGGTATCCTACGAGCAGTACTTC. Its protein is CASSLGGVSYEQYF.

CDR3 sequence (DNA): TGCGCCAGCAGCCAAGATCCCCCGGGCACCTTGAACACTGAAGCTTTCTTT. Protein product: CASSQDPPGTLNTEAFF. V usage is TRBV4-1 and J usage is TRBJ1-1; no clear D gene. Trimming cost V 0 bases and J 0 bases, with 14 bases left between them. Germline CDR1 MGHRA, CDR2 YSYEKL. The CDR3 sequence is 17 residues long.

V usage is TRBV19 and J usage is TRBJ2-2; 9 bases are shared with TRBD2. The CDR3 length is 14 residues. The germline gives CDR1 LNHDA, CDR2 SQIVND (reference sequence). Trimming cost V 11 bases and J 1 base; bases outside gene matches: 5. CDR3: CAGRTSENTGELFF. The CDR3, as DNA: TGTGCCGGGAGGACTAGCGAGAACACCGGGGAGCTGTTTTTT. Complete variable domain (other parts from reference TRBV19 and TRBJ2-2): DGGITQSPKYLFRKEGQNVTLSCEQNLNHDAMYWYRQDPGQGLRLIYYSQIVNDFQKGDIAEGYSVSREKKESFPLTVTSAQKNPTAFYLCAGRTSENTGELFFGEGSRLTVL.